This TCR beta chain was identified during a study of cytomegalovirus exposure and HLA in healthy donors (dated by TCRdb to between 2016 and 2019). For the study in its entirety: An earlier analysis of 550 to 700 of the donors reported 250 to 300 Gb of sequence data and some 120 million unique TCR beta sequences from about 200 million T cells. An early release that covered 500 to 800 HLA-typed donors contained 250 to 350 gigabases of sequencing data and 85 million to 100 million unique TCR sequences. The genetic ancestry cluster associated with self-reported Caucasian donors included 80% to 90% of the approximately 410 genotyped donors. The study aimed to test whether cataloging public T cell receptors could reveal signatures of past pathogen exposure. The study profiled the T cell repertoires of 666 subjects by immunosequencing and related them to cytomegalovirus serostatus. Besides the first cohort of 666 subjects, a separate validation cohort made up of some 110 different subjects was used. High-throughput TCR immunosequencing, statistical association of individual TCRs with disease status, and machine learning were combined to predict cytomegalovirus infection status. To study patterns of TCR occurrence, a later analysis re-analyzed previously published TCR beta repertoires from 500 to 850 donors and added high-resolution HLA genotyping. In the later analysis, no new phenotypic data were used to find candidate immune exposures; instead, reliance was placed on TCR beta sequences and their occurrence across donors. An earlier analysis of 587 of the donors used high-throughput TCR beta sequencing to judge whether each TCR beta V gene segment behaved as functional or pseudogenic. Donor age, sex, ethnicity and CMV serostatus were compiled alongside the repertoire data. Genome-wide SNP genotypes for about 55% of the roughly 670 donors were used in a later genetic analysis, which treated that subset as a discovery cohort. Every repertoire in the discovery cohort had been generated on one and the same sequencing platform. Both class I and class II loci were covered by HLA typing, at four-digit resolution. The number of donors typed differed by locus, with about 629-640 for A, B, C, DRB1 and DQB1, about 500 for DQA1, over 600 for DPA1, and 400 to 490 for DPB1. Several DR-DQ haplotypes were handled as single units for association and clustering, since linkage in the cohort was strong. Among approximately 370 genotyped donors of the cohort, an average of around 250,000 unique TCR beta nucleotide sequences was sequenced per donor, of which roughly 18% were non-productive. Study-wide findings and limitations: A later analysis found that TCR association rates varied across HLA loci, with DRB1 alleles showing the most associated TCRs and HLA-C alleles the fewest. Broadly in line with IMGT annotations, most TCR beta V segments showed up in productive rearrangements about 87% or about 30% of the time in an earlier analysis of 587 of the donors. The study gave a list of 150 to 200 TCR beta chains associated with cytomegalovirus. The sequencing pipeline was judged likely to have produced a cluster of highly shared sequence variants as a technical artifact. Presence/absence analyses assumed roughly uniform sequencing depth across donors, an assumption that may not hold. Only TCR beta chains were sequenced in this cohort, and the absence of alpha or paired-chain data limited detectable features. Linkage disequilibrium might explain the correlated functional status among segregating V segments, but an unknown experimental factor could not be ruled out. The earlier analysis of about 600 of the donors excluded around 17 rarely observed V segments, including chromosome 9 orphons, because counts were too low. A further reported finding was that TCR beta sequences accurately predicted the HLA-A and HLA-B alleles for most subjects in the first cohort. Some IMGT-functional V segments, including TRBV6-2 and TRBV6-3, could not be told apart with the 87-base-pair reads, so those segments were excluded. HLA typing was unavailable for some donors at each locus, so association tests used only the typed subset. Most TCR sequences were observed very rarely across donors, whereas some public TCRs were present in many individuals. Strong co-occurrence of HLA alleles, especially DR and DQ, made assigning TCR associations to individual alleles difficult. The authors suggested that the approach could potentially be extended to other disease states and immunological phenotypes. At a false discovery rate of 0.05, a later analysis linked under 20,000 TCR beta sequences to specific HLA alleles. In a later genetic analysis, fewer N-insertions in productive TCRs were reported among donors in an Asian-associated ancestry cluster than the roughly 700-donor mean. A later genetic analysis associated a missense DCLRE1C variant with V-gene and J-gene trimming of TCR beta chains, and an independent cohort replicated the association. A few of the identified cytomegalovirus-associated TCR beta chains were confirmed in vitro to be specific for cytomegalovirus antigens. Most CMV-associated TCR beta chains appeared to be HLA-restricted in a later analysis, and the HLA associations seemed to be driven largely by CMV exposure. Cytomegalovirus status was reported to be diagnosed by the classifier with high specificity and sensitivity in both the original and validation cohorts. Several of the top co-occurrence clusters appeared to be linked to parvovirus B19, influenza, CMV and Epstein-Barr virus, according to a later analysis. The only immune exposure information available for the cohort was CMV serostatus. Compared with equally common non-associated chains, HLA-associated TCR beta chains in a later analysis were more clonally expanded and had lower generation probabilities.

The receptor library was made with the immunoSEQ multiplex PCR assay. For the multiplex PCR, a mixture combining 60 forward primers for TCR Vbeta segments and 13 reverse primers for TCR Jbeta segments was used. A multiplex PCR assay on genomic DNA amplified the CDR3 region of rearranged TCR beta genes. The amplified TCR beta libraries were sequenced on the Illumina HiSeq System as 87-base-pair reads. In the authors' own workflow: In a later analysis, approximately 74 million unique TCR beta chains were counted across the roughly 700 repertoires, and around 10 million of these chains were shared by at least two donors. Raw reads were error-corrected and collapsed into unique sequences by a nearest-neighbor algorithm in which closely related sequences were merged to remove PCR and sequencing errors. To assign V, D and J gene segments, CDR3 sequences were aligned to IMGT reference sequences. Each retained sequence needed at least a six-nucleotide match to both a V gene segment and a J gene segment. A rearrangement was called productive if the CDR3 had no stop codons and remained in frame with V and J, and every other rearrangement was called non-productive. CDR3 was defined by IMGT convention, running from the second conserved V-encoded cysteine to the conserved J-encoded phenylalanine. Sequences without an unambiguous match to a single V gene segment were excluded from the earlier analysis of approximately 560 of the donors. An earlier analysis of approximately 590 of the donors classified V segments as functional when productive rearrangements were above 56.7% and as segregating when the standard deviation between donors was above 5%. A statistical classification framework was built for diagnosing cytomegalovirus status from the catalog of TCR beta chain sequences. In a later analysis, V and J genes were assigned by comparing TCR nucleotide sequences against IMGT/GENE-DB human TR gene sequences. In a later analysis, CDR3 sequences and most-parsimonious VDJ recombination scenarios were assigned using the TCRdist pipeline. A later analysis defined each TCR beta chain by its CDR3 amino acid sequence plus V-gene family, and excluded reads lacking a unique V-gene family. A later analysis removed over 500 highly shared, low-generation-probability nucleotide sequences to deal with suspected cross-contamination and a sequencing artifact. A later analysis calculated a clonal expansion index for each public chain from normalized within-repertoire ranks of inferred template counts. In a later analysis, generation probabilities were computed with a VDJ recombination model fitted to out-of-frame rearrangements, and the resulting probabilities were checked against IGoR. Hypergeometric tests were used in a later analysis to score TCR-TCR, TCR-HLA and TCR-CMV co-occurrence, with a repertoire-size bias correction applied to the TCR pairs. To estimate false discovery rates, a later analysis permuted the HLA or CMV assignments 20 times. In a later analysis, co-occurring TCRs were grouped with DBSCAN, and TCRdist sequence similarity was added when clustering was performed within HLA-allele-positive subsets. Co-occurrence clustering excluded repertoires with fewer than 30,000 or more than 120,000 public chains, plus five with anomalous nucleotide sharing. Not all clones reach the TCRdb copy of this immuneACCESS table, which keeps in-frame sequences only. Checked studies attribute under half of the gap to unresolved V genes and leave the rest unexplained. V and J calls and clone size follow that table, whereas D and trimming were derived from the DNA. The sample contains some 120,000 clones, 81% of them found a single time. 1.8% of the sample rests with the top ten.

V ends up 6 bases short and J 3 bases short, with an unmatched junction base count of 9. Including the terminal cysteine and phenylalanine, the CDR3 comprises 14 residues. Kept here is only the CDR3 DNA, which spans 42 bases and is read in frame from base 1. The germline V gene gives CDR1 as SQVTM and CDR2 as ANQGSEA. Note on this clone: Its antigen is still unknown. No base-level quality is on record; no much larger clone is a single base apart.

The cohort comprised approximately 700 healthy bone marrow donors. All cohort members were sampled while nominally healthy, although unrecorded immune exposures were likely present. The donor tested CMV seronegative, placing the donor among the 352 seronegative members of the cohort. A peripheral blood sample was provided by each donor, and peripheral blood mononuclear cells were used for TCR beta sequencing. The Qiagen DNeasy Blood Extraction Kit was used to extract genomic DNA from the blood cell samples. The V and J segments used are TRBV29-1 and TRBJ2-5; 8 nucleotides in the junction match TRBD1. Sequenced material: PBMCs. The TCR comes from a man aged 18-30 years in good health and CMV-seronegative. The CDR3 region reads CSVRNGQGEETQYF. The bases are TGCAGCGTACGAAACGGACAGGGCGAAGAGACCCAGTACTTC.